This TCR beta chain was recovered during a study of cytomegalovirus exposure and HLA in healthy donors (dated by TCRdb to the late 2010s). A note on the overall study: According to an earlier analysis of a few hundred of the donors, some 170 million T cells yielded some 110 million unique TCR beta sequences and around 280 Gb of sequence data. An early release that covered about 640 HLA-typed donors contained around 300 gigabases of sequencing data and tens of millions of unique TCR sequences. The genetic ancestry cluster associated with self-reported Caucasian donors included 81% of the roughly 400 genotyped donors. The study aimed to test whether cataloging public T cell receptors could reveal signatures of past pathogen exposure. Using immunosequencing, the study profiled T cell repertoires from about 650 subjects and related those repertoires to cytomegalovirus serostatus. In addition to the first cohort of around 670 subjects, a separate validation cohort of 120 different subjects was used. The study combined high-throughput TCR immunosequencing, statistical association of individual TCRs with disease status, and machine learning to predict cytomegalovirus infection status. To study patterns of TCR occurrence, a later analysis re-analyzed previously published TCR beta repertoires from several hundred donors and added high-resolution HLA genotyping. The later analysis used no new phenotypic data to find candidate immune exposures, relying instead on TCR beta sequences and their occurrence across donors. In an earlier analysis of over 550 of the donors, high-throughput TCR beta sequencing was used to judge whether each TCR beta V gene segment behaved as functional or pseudogenic. Alongside the repertoire data, information on donor age, sex, ethnicity and CMV serostatus was compiled. Genome-wide SNP genotypes for about 65% of the 666 donors were used in a later genetic analysis, which treated that subset as a discovery cohort. Every discovery cohort repertoire had been produced on one sequencing platform. HLA typing covered class I and class II loci at four-digit resolution. The number of typed donors differed by locus: roughly 629-640 for A, B, C, DRB1 and DQB1; 500 to 550 for DQA1; around 610 for DPA1; and roughly 450 for DPB1. A handful of DR-DQ haplotypes were handled as single units for association and clustering because linkage in the cohort was strong. Among 398 genotyped donors of the cohort, an average of roughly 230,000 unique TCR beta nucleotide sequences was sequenced per donor, of which 15% to 20% were non-productive. Broader findings and caveats from the paper: Compared with equally common non-associated chains, HLA-associated TCR beta chains in a later analysis were more clonally expanded and had lower generation probabilities. Linkage disequilibrium might explain the correlated functional status among segregating V segments, but an unknown experimental factor could not be ruled out. A total of roughly 160 TCR beta chains were listed by the study as associated with cytomegalovirus. A later genetic analysis associated a missense DCLRE1C variant with V-gene and J-gene trimming of TCR beta chains, and an independent cohort replicated the association. Roughly uniform sequencing depth across donors was assumed in presence/absence analyses, although this assumption may not hold. The authors suggested that the approach could potentially be generalized to other disease states and immunological phenotypes. A later analysis found that most CMV-associated TCR beta chains appeared HLA-restricted, with HLA associations seemingly driven largely by CMV exposure. A later analysis found that TCR association rates varied across HLA loci, with DRB1 alleles showing the most associated TCRs and HLA-C alleles the fewest. Most TCR sequences were seen in very few donors, while some public TCRs were found in many individuals. In a later analysis, several top co-occurrence clusters were reported to appear linked to parvovirus B19, influenza, CMV and Epstein-Barr virus. Strong co-occurrence of HLA alleles, especially DR and DQ, made assigning TCR associations to individual alleles difficult. Some IMGT-functional V segments, including TRBV6-2 and TRBV6-3, could not be told apart with the 87-base-pair reads, so those segments were excluded. Specific HLA alleles were associated with 15,000 to 20,000 TCR beta sequences at a false discovery rate of 0.05 in a later analysis. For the cohort, immune exposure information was limited to CMV serostatus. In vitro tests confirmed that a few of the cytomegalovirus-associated TCR beta chains recognize cytomegalovirus antigens. In this cohort, only TCR beta chains were sequenced, and detectable features were limited by the absence of alpha or paired-chain data. The earlier analysis of approximately 560 of the donors excluded fewer than 20 rarely observed V segments, including chromosome 9 orphons, because counts were too low. Broadly in line with IMGT annotations, most TCR beta V segments showed up in productive rearrangements about 87% or about 30% of the time in an earlier analysis of roughly 590 of the donors. Because HLA typing was missing for some donors at each locus, association tests included only the typed subset. The classifier was reported to diagnose cytomegalovirus status with high specificity and sensitivity in both the original cohort and the validation cohort. A later genetic analysis reported fewer N-insertions in productive TCRs among donors in an Asian-associated ancestry cluster than the roughly 620-donor mean. A further reported finding was that TCR beta sequences accurately predicted the HLA-A and HLA-B alleles for most subjects in the first cohort. The sequencing pipeline was judged likely to have produced a cluster of highly shared sequence variants as a technical artifact.

The cohort consisted of approximately 670 healthy bone marrow donors. At the time of sampling, every cohort member was nominally healthy, though immune exposures that went unrecorded were likely present. The donor tested CMV seronegative, placing the donor among the roughly 350 seronegative members of the cohort. A peripheral blood sample was collected from each donor, and TCR beta sequencing was performed on peripheral blood mononuclear cells. Genomic DNA was extracted from the blood cell samples with the Qiagen DNeasy Blood Extraction Kit. In regard to this clone: Its antigen remains unidentified. Base qualities were left out, and no much larger clone turns up one base away.

The library was prepared using the immunoSEQ multiplex PCR assay. The multiplex PCR relied on a mix of 60 forward primers for TCR Vbeta segments and 13 reverse primers for TCR Jbeta segments. Amplification of the CDR3 region of rearranged TCR beta genes was performed with a multiplex PCR assay on genomic DNA. Amplified TCR beta libraries were sequenced as 87-base-pair reads on the Illumina HiSeq System. Per the original workflow: In a later analysis, some 80 million unique TCR beta chains were counted across the 500 to 700 repertoires, and roughly 10 million of these chains were shared by at least two donors. To remove PCR and sequencing errors, raw reads were error-corrected and collapsed into unique sequences using a nearest-neighbor algorithm that merged closely related sequences. V, D and J gene segments were assigned by aligning CDR3 sequences to IMGT reference sequences. For a sequence to be retained, a match of at least six nucleotides was required to both a V gene segment and a J gene segment. Rearrangements were called productive when the CDR3 lacked stop codons and stayed in frame with V and J; all others were non-productive. CDR3 was defined according to IMGT convention as the region running from the second conserved V-encoded cysteine to the conserved J-encoded phenylalanine. The earlier analysis of 500 to 600 of the donors excluded sequences that lacked an unambiguous match to a single V gene segment. In an earlier analysis of approximately 560 of the donors, a V segment was called functional when productive rearrangements were above 56.7%, and segregating when the standard deviation between donors exceeded 5%. A statistical classification framework was built for diagnosing cytomegalovirus status from the catalog of TCR beta chain sequences. In a later analysis, TCR nucleotide sequences were compared against IMGT/GENE-DB human TR gene sequences so that V and J genes could be assigned. A later analysis assigned CDR3 sequences and most-parsimonious VDJ recombination scenarios with the TCRdist pipeline. A later analysis defined each TCR beta chain by its CDR3 amino acid sequence plus V-gene family, and excluded reads lacking a unique V-gene family. As a way to deal with suspected cross-contamination and a sequencing artifact, a later analysis dropped hundreds of nucleotide sequences that were highly shared and had low generation probability. For each public chain, a later analysis derived a clonal expansion index from normalized ranks of inferred template counts within each repertoire. Generation probabilities in a later analysis came from a VDJ recombination model fitted to out-of-frame rearrangements, and those results were checked against IGoR. A later analysis scored TCR-TCR, TCR-HLA and TCR-CMV co-occurrence with hypergeometric tests, applying a repertoire-size bias correction to TCR pairs. A later analysis estimated false discovery rates by permuting HLA or CMV assignments 20 times. In a later analysis, co-occurring TCRs were grouped using DBSCAN, and TCRdist sequence similarity was added for clustering within HLA-allele-positive subsets. Repertoires with fewer than 30,000 or more than 120,000 public chains, plus five repertoires with anomalous nucleotide sharing, were excluded from co-occurrence clustering. TCRdb's version of the immuneACCESS table is confined to in-frame rearrangements and falls short of the full clone set. An unresolved V gene accounts for under half of the shortfall where checked; the remainder is of unknown origin. V, J and clone size were drawn from that table, and D and trimming were deduced from the DNA. The table for this sample lists 150,000 to 200,000 clones; over 60% of them were counted only once. In total, the top ten clones hold roughly 1.6% of the sample.

In the germline V gene (reference sequence), CDR1 corresponds to MNHEY and CDR2 to SMNVEV. V lost 8 bases and J lost 6 bases, and the count of bases not matched to a germline gene is 2. Inclusive of the bounding cysteine and phenylalanine, the CDR3 is 13 residues long. The only DNA kept is the CDR3, 39 bases in frame from the first base. Specimen: PBMCs. The receptor chain draws on TRBV27 and TRBJ1-4; 11 of the junction bases match TRBD1. This clonotype originated in a girl aged 5 to 17 in good health and CMV-seronegative. This receptor has the CDR3 CASGDRGDEKLFF. The bases are TGTGCCAGCGGGGACAGGGGGGATGAAAAACTGTTTTTT.